This T cell receptor (beta chain) was recorded in a study of cytomegalovirus exposure and HLA in healthy donors. The PCR employed 60 Vbeta primers together with 13 Jbeta primers. The repertoire was sequenced with immunoSEQ multiplex PCR; TCRdb's copy has only in-frame clones and lacks some. This repertoire shows 95,000 to 100,000 clones, 65% to 85% found once; its top ten account for about 1.9%. This clone has only one observation. Germline CDR1 SGHRS, CDR2 YFSETQ. CDR3 length: 17 residues. Trimming took 4 bases from V and 6 from J; bases not matched to a gene: 7. The sequenced sample was PBMCs. V gene TRBV5-1 combines with J gene TRBJ2-1; TRBD2 aligns across 16 bases. This receptor was identified in a woman aged 40 to 49 in good health and CMV-seronegative. CDR3 sequence reads: CASSPGTSGGGANEQFF. As DNA, the CDR3 is TGCGCCAGCAGCCCCGGGACTAGCGGGGGGGGAGCCAATGAGCAGTTCTTC.